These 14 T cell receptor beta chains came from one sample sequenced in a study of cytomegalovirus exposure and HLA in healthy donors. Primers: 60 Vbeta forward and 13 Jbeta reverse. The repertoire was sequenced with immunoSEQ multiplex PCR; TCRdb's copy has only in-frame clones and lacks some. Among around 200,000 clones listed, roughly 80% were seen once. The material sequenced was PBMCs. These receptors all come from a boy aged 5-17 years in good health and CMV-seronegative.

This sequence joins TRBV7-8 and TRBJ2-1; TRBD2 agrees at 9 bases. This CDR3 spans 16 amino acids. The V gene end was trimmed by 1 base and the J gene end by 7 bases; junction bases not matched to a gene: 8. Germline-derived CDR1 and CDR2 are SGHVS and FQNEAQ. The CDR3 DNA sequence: TGTGCCAGCAGCTTAGTGGGGCGGGGGGGCAGAAATGAGCAGTTCTTC. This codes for CASSLVGRGGRNEQFF.

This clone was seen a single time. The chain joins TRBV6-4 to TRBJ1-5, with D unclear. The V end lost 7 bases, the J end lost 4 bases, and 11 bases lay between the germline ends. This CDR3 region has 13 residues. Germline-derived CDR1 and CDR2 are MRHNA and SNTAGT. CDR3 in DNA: TGTGCCAGCATATTGGAGAGTAATCAGCCCCAGCATTTT. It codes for CASILESNQPQHF.

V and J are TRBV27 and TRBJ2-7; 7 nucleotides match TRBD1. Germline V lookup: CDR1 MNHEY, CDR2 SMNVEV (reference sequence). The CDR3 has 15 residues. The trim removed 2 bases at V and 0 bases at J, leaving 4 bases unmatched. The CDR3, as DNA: TGTGCCAGCAGTTTAGTAGGGGGCGGCTCCTACGAGCAGTACTTC. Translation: CASSLVGGGSYEQYF.

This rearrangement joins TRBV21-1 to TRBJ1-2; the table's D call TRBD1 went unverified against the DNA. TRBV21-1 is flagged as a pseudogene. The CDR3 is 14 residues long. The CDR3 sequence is CASSTEGQNYGYTF. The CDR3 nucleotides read TGTGCCAGCAGCACAGAAGGACAAAACTATGGCTACACCTTC.

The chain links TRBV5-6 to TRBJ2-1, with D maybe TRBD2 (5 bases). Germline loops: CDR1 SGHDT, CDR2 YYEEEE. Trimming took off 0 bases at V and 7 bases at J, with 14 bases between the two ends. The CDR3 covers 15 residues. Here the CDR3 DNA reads TGTGCCAGCAGCTTGGTGGTGACTATCTCAAATGAGCAGTTCTTC. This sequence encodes CASSLVVTISNEQFF.

The CDR3, as DNA: TGTGCCACCAGCGTTACTATTGTTTCAACGGCTAATGAAAAACTGTTTTTT. This sequence encodes CATSVTIVSTANEKLFF. This sequence joins TRBV15 and TRBJ1-4; D gene uncertain. Germline V gene data show CDR1 as LNHNV and CDR2 as YYDKDF (reference sequence). CDR3 length equals 17 residues. Trimming stripped 5 bases from V and 3 bases from J, with 19 bases between.

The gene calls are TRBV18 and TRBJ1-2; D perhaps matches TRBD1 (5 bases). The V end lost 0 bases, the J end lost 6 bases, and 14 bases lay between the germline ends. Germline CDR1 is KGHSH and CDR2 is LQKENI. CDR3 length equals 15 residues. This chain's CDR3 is CASSPPVRVSDGYTF. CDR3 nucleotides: TGTGCCAGCTCACCACCGGTCAGGGTGAGCGATGGCTACACCTTC.

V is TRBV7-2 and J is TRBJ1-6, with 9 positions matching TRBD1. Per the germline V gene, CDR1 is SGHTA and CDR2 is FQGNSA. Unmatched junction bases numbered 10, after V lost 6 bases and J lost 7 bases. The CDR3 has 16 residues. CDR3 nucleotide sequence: TGTGCCAGCAGGGGACGGGACAGGGCTGGAAATTCACCCCTCCACTTT. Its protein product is CASRGRDRAGNSPLHF.

This chain's CDR3 is CASSLIGQGPYEQYF. CDR3 DNA: TGTGCCAGCAGCTTAATTGGACAGGGGCCTTACGAGCAGTACTTC. The chain links TRBV7-9 to TRBJ2-7, with 9 bases that match TRBD1. The CDR3 extends over 15 amino acids. Germline lookup yields CDR1 SEHNR and CDR2 FQNEAQ (reference sequence). The V gene end was trimmed by 2 bases and the J gene end by 4 bases; junction bases not matched to a gene: 6.

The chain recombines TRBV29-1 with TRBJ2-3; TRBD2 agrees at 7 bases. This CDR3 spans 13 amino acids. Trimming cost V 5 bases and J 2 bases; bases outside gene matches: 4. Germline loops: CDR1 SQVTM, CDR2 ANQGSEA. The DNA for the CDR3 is TGCAGCGTTAGCGGGGTAAACACAGATACGCAGTATTTT. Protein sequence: CSVSGVNTDTQYF.

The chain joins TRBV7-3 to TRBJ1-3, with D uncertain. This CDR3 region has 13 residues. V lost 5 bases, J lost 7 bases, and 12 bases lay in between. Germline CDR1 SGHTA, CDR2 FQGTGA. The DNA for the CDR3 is TGTGCCAGCAGCACTTCCTCCGGGAACACCATATATTTT. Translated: CASSTSSGNTIYF.

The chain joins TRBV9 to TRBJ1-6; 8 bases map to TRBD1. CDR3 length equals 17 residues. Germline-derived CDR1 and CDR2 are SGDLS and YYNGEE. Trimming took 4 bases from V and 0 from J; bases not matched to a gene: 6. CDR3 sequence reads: CASSPTGASSYNSPLHF. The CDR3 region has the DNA TGTGCCAGCAGCCCGACAGGGGCGAGCTCCTATAATTCACCCCTCCACTTT.

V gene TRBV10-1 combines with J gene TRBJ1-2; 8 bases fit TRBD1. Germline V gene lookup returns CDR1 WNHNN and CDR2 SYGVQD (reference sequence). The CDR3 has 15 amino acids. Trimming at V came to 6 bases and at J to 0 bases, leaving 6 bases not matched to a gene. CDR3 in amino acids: CASSLDRGTNYGYTF. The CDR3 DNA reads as TGCGCCAGCAGCTTAGACAGGGGAACTAACTATGGCTACACCTTC.

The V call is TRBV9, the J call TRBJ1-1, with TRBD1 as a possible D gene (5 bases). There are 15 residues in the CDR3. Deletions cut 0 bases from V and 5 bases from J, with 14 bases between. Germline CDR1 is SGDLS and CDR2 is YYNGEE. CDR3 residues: CASSVAHAGRTEAFF. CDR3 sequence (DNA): TGTGCCAGCAGCGTAGCGCATGCAGGGAGGACTGAAGCTTTCTTT.